A single sample is the source of the 13 T cell receptor beta chains below, sequenced in a study of cytomegalovirus exposure and HLA in healthy donors. Some clones are missing from TCRdb's copy, which holds only in-frame ones; the method was immunoSEQ multiplex PCR. This sample has 160,000 or so clones, with 80% to 85% found just once. The specimen sequenced was PBMCs. The receptor source for this set is a man younger than 45 in good health and CMV-seropositive.

V and J are TRBV5-1 and TRBJ1-2; D ambiguous. CDR3 length: 14 amino acids. V was clipped by 3 bases and J by 7 bases, with 16 bases between them. CDR1 and CDR2 (germline): SGHRS, YFSETQ. Here the CDR3 DNA reads TGCGCCAGCAGCTCCGGCCTAGAGGTAGTTGGCTACACCTTC. This sequence encodes CASSSGLEVVGYTF.

The chain recombines TRBV9 with TRBJ1-4; D is possibly TRBD1 (6 bases). CDR1 and CDR2 (germline): SGDLS, YYNGEE. This CDR3 spans 18 amino acids. V gave up 3 bases and J gave up 0 bases, with 18 bases separating them. As DNA, the CDR3 is TGTGCCAGCAGCGCAGACTGGACAGAACCTACAACTAATGAAAAACTGTTTTTT. Residues: CASSADWTEPTTNEKLFF. Looking up the rest from reference TRBV9 and TRBJ1-4 gives the full variable domain: DSGVTQTPKHLITATGQRVTLRCSPRSGDLSVYWYQQSLDQGLQFLIQYYNGEERAKGNILERFSAQQFPDLHSELNLSSLELGDSALYFCASSADWTEPTTNEKLFFGSGTQLSVL.

The V call is TRBV29-1, the J call TRBJ1-3; 8 nucleotides line up with TRBD1. The CDR3 is 14 amino acids. Per the germline V gene, CDR1 is SQVTM and CDR2 is ANQGSEA. The ends lost 4 bases at V and 2 bases at J; junction bases unmatched: 4. The CDR3 nucleotides read TGCAGCGTTGGCCCGGACAGGGCTGGAAACACCATATATTTT. This translates into CSVGPDRAGNTIYF.

This sequence joins TRBV4-1 and TRBJ2-4; 13 bases align to TRBD2. V was clipped by 3 bases and J by 8 bases; unmatched bases: 7. Germline loops: CDR1 MGHRA, CDR2 YSYEKL. The CDR3 spans 16 residues. CDR3: CASSQETSGRTDIQYF. The CDR3 bases are TGCGCCAGCAGCCAGGAGACTAGCGGGAGGACCGACATTCAGTACTTC.

The rearrangement links TRBV4-3 to TRBJ2-7, with 8 positions matching TRBD2. J gave up 5 bases and V 4 bases, and 7 bases lay outside the gene matches. Germline V lookup: CDR1 LGHNA, CDR2 YSLEER. The CDR3 is made up of 14 amino acids. For the CDR3, the DNA is TGCGCCAGCAGCCCGGGGGGGCAGGGCAACGAGCAGTACTTC. Its translation: CASSPGGQGNEQYF.

This clone was recorded a few times. This chain links TRBV6-5 with TRBJ2-7, with 7 positions matching TRBD2. Unmatched junction bases numbered 2, after V lost 6 bases and J lost 0 bases. The CDR3 is made up of 13 amino acids. Germline CDR1 and CDR2: MNHEY and SVGAGI. CDR3 bases: TGTGCCAGCAGCCGGGACTACTCCTACGAGCAGTACTTC. Translated: CASSRDYSYEQYF.

This clone came up a few times. The chain couples TRBV30 to TRBJ1-4; 7 bases match TRBD1. The V and J ends lost 2 bases and 5 bases, in that order; junction bases with no gene match: 8. This CDR3 comprises 15 residues. CDR1 is GTSNPN, CDR2 SVGIG, per germline (reference sequence). In DNA form, the CDR3 reads TGTGCCTGGAGTCTTGAAGGGGGCTTAAATGAAAAACTGTTTTTT. This gives the protein CAWSLEGGLNEKLFF.

The chain carries TRBV7-8 and TRBJ2-7, with TRBD2 as a possible D gene (6 bases). The CDR3 totals 14 residues. Germline-derived CDR1 and CDR2 are SGHVS and FQNEAQ. V was shortened by 5 bases and J by 3 bases, with 14 bases between the two germline ends. The CDR3 coding sequence is TGTGCCAGCAGCCCGTGGGGGACTTTCTACGAGCAGTACTTC. Its protein product is CASSPWGTFYEQYF.

The chain uses TRBV18 and TRBJ1-1, with D possibly being TRBD1 (5 bases). Germline CDR1 KGHSH, CDR2 LQKENI. This CDR3 has 14 residues. Trimming took off 2 bases at V and 1 base at J, with 8 bases between the two ends. The CDR3 loop reads CASSPDSSNTEAFF. For the CDR3, the DNA is TGTGCCAGCTCACCAGACAGCTCGAACACTGAAGCTTTCTTT.

The chain couples TRBV14 to TRBJ2-6; D is possibly TRBD1 (5 bases). This CDR3 comprises 15 residues. Germline assignment: CDR1 SGHDN and CDR2 FVKESK. Trimming removed 2 bases at V and 0 bases at J, with 5 bases between. CDR3 sequence reads: CASSQRGSGANVLTF. CDR3 nucleotides: TGTGCCAGCAGCCAAAGGGGCTCTGGGGCCAACGTCCTGACTTTC.

The gene calls are TRBV7-2 and TRBJ1-5; TRBD1 matches 9 bases. V lost 8 bases and J lost 4; bases outside the gene matches: 6. Germline loops: CDR1 SGHTA, CDR2 FQGNSA. The CDR3 loop spans 14 amino acids. The DNA for the CDR3 is TGTGCCAGCCAGGACAGGGGACGAAATCAGCCCCAGCATTTT. This encodes CASQDRGRNQPQHF.

This chain links TRBV7-2 with TRBJ2-3; 14 nucleotides align to TRBD2. The V and J ends lost 5 bases and 3 bases, in that order; junction bases with no gene match: 4. The CDR3 is 16 amino acids. Per the germline V gene, CDR1 is SGHTA and CDR2 is FQGNSA. The CDR3 loop reads CASSMRLAGGTDTQYF. CDR3 sequence (DNA): TGTGCCAGCAGCATGAGACTAGCGGGGGGGACAGATACGCAGTATTTT.

This chain connects TRBV19 to TRBJ1-5, with 10 bases identical to TRBD1. Per germline, CDR1 LNHDA and CDR2 SQIVND (reference sequence). This CDR3 is built from 14 residues. With V trimmed by 11 bases and J by 6 bases, 10 bases remained unmatched. Here the CDR3 DNA reads TGTGCCGGTCCCCCGGGACAGGGGACTCAGCCCCAGCATTTT. Amino acid sequence: CAGPPGQGTQPQHF.